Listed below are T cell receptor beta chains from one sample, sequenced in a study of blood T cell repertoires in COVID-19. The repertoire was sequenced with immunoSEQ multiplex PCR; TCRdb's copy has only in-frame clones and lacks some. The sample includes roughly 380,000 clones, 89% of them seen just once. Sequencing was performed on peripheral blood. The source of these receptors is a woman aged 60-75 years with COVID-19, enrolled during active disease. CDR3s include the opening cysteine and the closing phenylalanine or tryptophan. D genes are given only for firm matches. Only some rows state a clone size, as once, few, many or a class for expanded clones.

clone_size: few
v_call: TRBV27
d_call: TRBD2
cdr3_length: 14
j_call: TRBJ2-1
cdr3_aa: CASSLGGSGNEQFF
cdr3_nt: TGTGCCAGCAGTTTGGGGGGGTCAGGGAATGAGCAGTTCTTC

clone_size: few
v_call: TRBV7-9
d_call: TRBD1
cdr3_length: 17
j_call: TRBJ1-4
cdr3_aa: CASSPGTGGMGREKLFF
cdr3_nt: TGTGCCAGCAGCCCCGGGACAGGGGGCATGGGTCGTGAAAAACTGTTTTTT

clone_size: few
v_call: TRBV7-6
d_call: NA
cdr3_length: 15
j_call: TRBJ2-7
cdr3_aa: CASSSGQGSSYEQYF
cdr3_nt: TGTGCCAGCAGCTCAGGGCAGGGCAGTTCATACGAGCAGTACTTC

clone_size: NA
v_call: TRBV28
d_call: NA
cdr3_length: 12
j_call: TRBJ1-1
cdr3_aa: CASRTQNTEAFF
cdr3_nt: TGTGCCAGCAGGACACAGAACACTGAAGCTTTCTTT

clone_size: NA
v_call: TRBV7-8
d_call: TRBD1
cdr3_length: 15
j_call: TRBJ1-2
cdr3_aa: CASSLALTGGLGYTF
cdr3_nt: TGTGCCAGCAGCTTAGCTTTGACAGGGGGCCTTGGCTACACCTTC

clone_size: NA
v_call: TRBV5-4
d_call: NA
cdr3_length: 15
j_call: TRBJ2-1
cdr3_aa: CASSLGGARDNEQFF
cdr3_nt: TGTGCCAGCAGCTTAGGGGGGGCCAGGGACAATGAGCAGTTCTTC

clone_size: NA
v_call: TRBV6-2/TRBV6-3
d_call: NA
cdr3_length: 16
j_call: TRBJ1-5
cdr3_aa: CASSPTGTSSNQPQHF
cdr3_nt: TGTGCCAGCAGTCCCACAGGGACAAGTAGCAATCAGCCCCAGCATTTT

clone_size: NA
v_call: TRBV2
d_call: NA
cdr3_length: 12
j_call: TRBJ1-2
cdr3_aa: CASSLGGGGYTF
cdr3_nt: TGTGCCAGCAGCTTGGGCGGGGGAGGCTACACCTTC

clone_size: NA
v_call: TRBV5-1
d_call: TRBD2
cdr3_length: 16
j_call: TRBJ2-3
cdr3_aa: CASSAGLAGGKNTQYF
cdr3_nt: TGCGCCAGCAGCGCTGGACTAGCGGGGGGGAAGAATACGCAGTATTTT

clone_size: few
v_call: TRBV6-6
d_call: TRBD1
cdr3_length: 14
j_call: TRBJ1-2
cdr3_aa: CASRKTGATNGYTF
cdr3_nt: TGTGCCAGCAGGAAGACAGGGGCAACGAATGGCTACACCTTC

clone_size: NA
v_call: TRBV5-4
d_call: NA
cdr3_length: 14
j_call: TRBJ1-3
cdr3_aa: CASSLPEAGNTIYF
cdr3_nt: TGTGCCAGCAGCTTGCCCGAGGCTGGAAACACCATATATTTT

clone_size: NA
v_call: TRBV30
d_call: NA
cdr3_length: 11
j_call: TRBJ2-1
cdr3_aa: CAWSVLNEQFF
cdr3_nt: TGTGCCTGGAGTGTACTAAATGAGCAGTTCTTC

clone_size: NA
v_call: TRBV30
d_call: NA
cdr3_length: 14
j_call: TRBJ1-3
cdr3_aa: CAWSPLSSGNTIYF
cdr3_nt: TGTGCCTGGAGTCCGCTGAGCTCTGGAAACACCATATATTTT

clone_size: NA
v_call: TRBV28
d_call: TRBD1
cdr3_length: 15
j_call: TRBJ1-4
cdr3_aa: CASSWPGQTNEKLFF
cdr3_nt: TGTGCCAGCAGTTGGCCGGGACAGACTAATGAAAAACTGTTTTTT

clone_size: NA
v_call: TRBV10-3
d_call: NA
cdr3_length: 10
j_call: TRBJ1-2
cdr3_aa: CAIGQAGYTF
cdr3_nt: TGTGCCATCGGTCAAGCTGGCTACACCTTC

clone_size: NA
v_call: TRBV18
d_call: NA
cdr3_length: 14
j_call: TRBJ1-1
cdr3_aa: CASSPSTGNTEAFF
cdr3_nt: TGTGCCAGCTCACCATCAACAGGGAACACTGAAGCTTTCTTT

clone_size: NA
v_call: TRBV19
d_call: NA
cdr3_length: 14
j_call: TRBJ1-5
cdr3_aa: CASNQVQKSQPQHF
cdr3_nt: TGTGCCAGTAACCAGGTACAGAAGAGTCAGCCCCAGCATTTT

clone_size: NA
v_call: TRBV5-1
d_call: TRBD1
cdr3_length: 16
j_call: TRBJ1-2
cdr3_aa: CASSSQTGLLNYGYTF
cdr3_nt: TGCGCCAGCAGTTCTCAGACAGGGCTACTTAACTATGGCTACACCTTC

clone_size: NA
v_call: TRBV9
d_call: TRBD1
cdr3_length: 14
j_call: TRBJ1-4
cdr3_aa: CASSSRGSGEKLFF
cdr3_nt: TGTGCCAGCAGCTCCAGGGGGTCGGGTGAAAAACTGTTTTTT

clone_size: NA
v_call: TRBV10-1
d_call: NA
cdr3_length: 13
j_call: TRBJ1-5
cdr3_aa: CASSATGNQPQHF
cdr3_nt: TGCGCCAGCAGTGCGACAGGTAATCAGCCCCAGCATTTT

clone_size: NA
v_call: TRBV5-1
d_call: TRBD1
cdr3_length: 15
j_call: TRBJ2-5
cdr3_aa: CASSLEGAAQETQYF
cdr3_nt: TGCGCCAGCAGCTTGGAGGGGGCAGCACAAGAGACCCAGTACTTC

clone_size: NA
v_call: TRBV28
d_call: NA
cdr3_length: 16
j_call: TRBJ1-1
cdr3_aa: CASSLPNFRLNTEAFF
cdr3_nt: TGTGCCAGCAGTTTACCGAATTTCAGATTGAACACTGAAGCTTTCTTT

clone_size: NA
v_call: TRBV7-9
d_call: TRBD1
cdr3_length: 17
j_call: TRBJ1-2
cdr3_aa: CASSSRDRVLLDYGYTF
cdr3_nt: TGTGCCAGCAGCTCCCGGGACAGGGTATTGTTGGACTATGGCTACACCTTC

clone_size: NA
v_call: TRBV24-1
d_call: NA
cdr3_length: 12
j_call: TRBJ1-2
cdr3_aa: CATSDRGYGYTF
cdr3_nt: TGTGCCACCAGTGATAGGGGGTATGGCTACACCTTC

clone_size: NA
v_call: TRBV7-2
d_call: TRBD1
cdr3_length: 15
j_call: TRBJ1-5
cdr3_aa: CASSLGRGPNQPQHF
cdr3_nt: TGTGCCAGCAGCTTAGGGAGGGGGCCCAATCAGCCCCAGCATTTT

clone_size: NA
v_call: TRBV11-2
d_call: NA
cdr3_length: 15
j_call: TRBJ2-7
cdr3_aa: CASSSSGTRQGEQYF
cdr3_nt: TGTGCCAGCAGCTCCTCCGGGACTAGACAGGGCGAGCAGTACTTC